The rows below give T cell receptor beta chains drawn from one sample of a study of memory CD4+ T cells and cytomegalovirus serostatus. Clones were sequenced by immunoSEQ multiplex PCR, and TCRdb holds only the in-frame ones, with some missing. The sample yields 50,000 to 65,000 clones, more than 70% seen once. Sequencing used memory CD4+ T cells from blood. The receptors were gathered from an adult in good health and CMV-seronegative. Each CDR3 is given with its conserved first and last residue. The order of the fields is V gene, CDR3 protein.

>TRBV19
CASHLSGLNQPQHF
>TRBV6-4
CASSDGQGNTDTQYF
>TRBV4-1
CASSQGLSYTGELFF
>TRBV5-1
CASSLEGVVNTEAFF
>TRBV7-2
CASSLAGTGINQPQHF
>TRBV5-6
CASSYDRGSTGELFF
>TRBV2
CASSEALVQNQPQHF
>TRBV25-1
CASSEIAVTGELFF
>TRBV9
CASSPSGDTGELFF
>TRBV9
CASSAHGGSAPYNEQFF
>TRBV27
CASSPRTGSETQYF
>TRBV14
CASSYYWDGRTDTQYF
>TRBV2
CASSTGEETQYF
>TRBV28
CASSPRGGWAGYTF
>TRBV9
CASSPRGSGKVDTQYF
>TRBV10-3
CAISESKSSYNSPLHF
>TRBV5-1
CASSLVGQGDGYTF
>TRBV5-4
CASSLHTDTQYF
>TRBV7-9
CAGTDSGANVLTF
>TRBV6-1
CASSEVDSGARDTQYF
>TRBV19
CASSPAGPLSSGNTIYF